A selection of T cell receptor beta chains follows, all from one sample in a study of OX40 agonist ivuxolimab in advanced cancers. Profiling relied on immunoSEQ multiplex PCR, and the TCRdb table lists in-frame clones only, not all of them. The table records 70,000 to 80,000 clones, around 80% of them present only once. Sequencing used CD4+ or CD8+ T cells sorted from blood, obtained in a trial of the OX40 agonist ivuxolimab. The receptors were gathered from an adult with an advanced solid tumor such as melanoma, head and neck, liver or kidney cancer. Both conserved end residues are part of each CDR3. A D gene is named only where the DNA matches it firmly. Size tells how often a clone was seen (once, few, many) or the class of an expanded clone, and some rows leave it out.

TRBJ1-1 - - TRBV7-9 TGTGCCAGCAGCGCGGGGTGGGGGAGCGACACTGAAGCTTTCTTT CASSAGWGSDTEAFF
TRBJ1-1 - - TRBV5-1 TGCGCCAGCAGCTCCCAGGGCAACACTGAAGCTTTCTTT CASSSQGNTEAFF
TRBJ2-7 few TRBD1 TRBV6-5 TGTGCCAGCAGTCCAAGGACAGGCCCCTACGAGCAGTACTTC CASSPRTGPYEQYF
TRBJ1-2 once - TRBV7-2 TGTGCCAGCAGTTCAGGAAACAACTATGGCTACACCTTC CASSSGNNYGYTF
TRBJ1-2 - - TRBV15 TGTGCCACCAGCAAGACTAACTATGGCTACACCTTC CATSKTNYGYTF
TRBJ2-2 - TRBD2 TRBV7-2 TGTGCCAGCAGCTTGCTCCCCCGGGGACTAGGGACCGGGGAGCTGTTTTTT CASSLLPRGLGTGELFF
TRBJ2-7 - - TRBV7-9 TGTGCCAGCAGCCCCACAGCCCCCTACGAGCAGTACTTC CASSPTAPYEQYF
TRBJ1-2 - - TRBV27 TGTGCCAGCAGCTCGGGACGGACTAACTATGGCTACACCTTC CASSSGRTNYGYTF
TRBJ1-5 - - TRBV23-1 TGCGCCAGCAGTCAATCGGGGGTCAGGGCGAACAATCAGCCCCAGCATTTT CASSQSGVRANNQPQHF
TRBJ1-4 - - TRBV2 TGTGCCAGCGTACGGGACGCCCAAACGACCCCTGGGAAACTGTTTTTT CASVRDAQTTPGKLFF
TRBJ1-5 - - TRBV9 TGTGCCAGCAGCGTAGATAGTGAGGGGGGCCAGCCCCAGCATTTT CASSVDSEGGQPQHF
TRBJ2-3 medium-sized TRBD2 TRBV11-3 TGTGCCAGCAGCTTAGGGGATAGCGGGGGCGGGAATACGCAGTATTTT CASSLGDSGGGNTQYF
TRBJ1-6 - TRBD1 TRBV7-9 TGTGCCAGCAGCAGACAGGGATGGGGATCACCCCTCCACTTT CASSRQGWGSPLHF
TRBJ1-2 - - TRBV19 TGTGCCAGTAACCTTAAGGGAGGAGTGGGATATGGCTACACCTTC CASNLKGGVGYGYTF
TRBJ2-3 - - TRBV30 TGTGCCTGGACCGGGGTCCCCGTGGATACGCAGTATTTT CAWTGVPVDTQYF
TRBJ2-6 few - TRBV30 TGTGCCTGGACCGTTGGGGGCTCTGGGGCCAACGTCCTGACTTTC CAWTVGGSGANVLTF
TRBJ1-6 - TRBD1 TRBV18 TGTGCCAGCTCACCACCCGCAGGGGGCGGTTGGTCACCCCTCCACTTT CASSPPAGGGWSPLHF
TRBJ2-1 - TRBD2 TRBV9 TGTGCCAGCAGCGTAGCTGGCGCGGGAGGCTCCTACAATGAGCAGTTCTTC CASSVAGAGGSYNEQFF
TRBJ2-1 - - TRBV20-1 TGCAGTGCTAGCGAAGGCAATGAGCAGTTCTTC CSASEGNEQFF
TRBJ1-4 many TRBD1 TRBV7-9 TGTGCCAGCAGCGGGACAGGGGGCCGCAGTGAAAAACTGTTTTTT CASSGTGGRSEKLFF
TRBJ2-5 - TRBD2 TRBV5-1 TGCGCCAGCAGCTTGTACGGGGGGGCCCAAGAGACCCAGTACTTC CASSLYGGAQETQYF
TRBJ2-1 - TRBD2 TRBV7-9 TGTGCCAGCAAGTCGACTAGCGGGAGGGCCAAGTCCTACAATGAGCAGTTCTTC CASKSTSGRAKSYNEQFF
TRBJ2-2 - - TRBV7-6 TGTGCCAGCAGCCCGCGTATAGGGGTGAGGGACGGGGAGCTGTTTTTT CASSPRIGVRDGELFF
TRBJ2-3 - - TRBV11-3 TGTGCCAGCAGCTTATATCGACTAGACCTGTCGGTAAACTATACGCAGTATTTT CASSLYRLDLSVNYTQYF
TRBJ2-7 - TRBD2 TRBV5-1 TGCGCCAGCAGCTTGGGAACTAGCGGTTTCTCCTACGAGCAGTACTTC CASSLGTSGFSYEQYF
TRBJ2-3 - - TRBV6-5 TGTGCCAGCCGATTCGGGGGGCTCACAGATACGCAGTATTTT CASRFGGLTDTQYF
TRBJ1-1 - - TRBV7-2 TGTGCCAGCAGCTTAGCACTGTACACTGAAGCTTTCTTT CASSLALYTEAFF
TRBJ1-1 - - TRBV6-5 TGTGCCAGCAGTTACTCCGATGCGAGGACACAAGCTTTCTTT CASSYSDARTQAFF
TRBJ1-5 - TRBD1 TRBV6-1 TGTGCCAGCTCTCGGACAGGGGGCAATCAGCCCCAGCATTTT CASSRTGGNQPQHF
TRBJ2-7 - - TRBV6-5 TGTGCCAGCAGACCAGGAGGGGAAGTCTACGAGCAGTACTTC CASRPGGEVYEQYF
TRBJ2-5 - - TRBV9 TGTGCCAGCAGCGCGGCCATGGAGGGAGAGACCCAGTACTTC CASSAAMEGETQYF
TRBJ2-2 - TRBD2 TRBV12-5 TGTGCTAGTGGTACCTCCCCGGGGGGTCACGGGGAGCTGTTTTTT CASGTSPGGHGELFF
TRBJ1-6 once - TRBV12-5 TGTGCTAGTGTTCCTGGGAGCTCCTATAATTCACCCCTCCACTTT CASVPGSSYNSPLHF
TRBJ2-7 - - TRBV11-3 TGTGCCAGCAGCTTAGAACCCCCCTACGAGCAGTACTTC CASSLEPPYEQYF
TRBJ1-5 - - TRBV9 TGTGCCAGCAGCGACGGGCCGGGGACACCTAAGGGTCAGCCCCAGCATTTT CASSDGPGTPKGQPQHF
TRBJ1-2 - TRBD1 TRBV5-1 TGCGCCAGCAGCTTAATCCGACAGGGAGACTATGGCTACACCTTC CASSLIRQGDYGYTF
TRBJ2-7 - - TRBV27 TGTGCCAGCAGTTTATTCCCCCGGGCCCCCTACGAGCAGTACTTC CASSLFPRAPYEQYF
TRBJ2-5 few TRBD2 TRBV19 TGTGCCAGTAGTGGGGGGGGACTAGCGGGAGAACAAGAGACCCAGTACTTC CASSGGGLAGEQETQYF
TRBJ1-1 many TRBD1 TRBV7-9 TGTGCCAGCAGCCAACCGGGACAGGGAGGCACTGAAGCTTTCTTT CASSQPGQGGTEAFF